This is a list of T cell receptor beta chains from one sample in a study of spatial heterogeneity in lung cancer. TCRdb called the 5' RACE reads again in MiXCR, with one record for every CDR3 protein. This table holds 40,000 to 50,000 distinct CDR3 sequences, approximately 13% found once. The material sequenced was PBMCs, taken at surgery. The source is a male donor with early-stage non-small cell lung cancer. CDR3s include the opening cysteine and the closing phenylalanine or tryptophan. D genes are given only for firm matches. Part of the rows lack a size; the others show once, few, many or a class for expanded clones.

V,D,J,size,CDR3,DNA
TRBV7-9,TRBD1,TRBJ2-2,many,CASSAGTGTTGELFF,TGTGCCAGCAGCGCCGGGACAGGGACCACCGGGGAGCTGTTTTTT
TRBV7-8,.,TRBJ1-1,.,CASSLGGARSEAFF,TGTGCCAGCAGCTTAGGGGGGGCGCGGTCTGAAGCTTTCTTT
TRBV2,.,TRBJ1-2,.,CASSEAIVRYTF,TGTGCCAGCAGTGAAGCGATCGTACGCTACACCTTC
TRBV19,TRBD1,TRBJ2-6,few,CASSVTGNGANVLTF,TGTGCCAGTAGCGTGACAGGGAACGGGGCCAACGTCCTGACTTTC
TRBV29-1,.,TRBJ2-2,many,CSVAQTRTGELFF,TGCAGCGTCGCTCAGACCCGCACCGGGGAGCTGTTTTTT
TRBV29-1,TRBD1,TRBJ1-1,.,CSVGGQMNTEAFF,TGCAGCGTTGGGGGACAGATGAACACTGAAGCTTTCTTT
TRBV7-2,.,TRBJ1-6,few,CASSLVAGGVNSPLHF,TGTGCCAGCAGCTTAGTTGCGGGGGGCGTGAATTCACCCCTCCACTTT
TRBV4-3,.,TRBJ1-5,.,CASSQDLGPLGSNQPQHF,TGCGCCAGCAGCCAAGATCTAGGGCCCCTAGGGAGCAATCAGCCCCAGCATTTT
TRBV18,TRBD1,TRBJ2-1,many,CASSPRTGAYNEQFF,TGTGCCAGCTCACCACGTACAGGGGCTTACAATGAGCAGTTCTTC
TRBV11-2,.,TRBJ1-6,many,CASSLAGPYNSPLHF,TGTGCCAGCAGCTTAGCGGGTCCTTATAATTCACCCCTCCACTTT
TRBV9,.,TRBJ1-6,.,CASSEIGVPNSPLHF,TGTGCCAGCAGCGAAATCGGAGTCCCTAATTCACCCCTCCACTTT
TRBV7-2,TRBD2,TRBJ2-3,many,CASSLGGGRASDTQYF,TGTGCCAGCAGCTTAGGGGGCGGGAGGGCAAGCGATACGCAGTATTTT
TRBV7-2,.,TRBJ1-6,few,CASSLRENSPLHF,TGTGCCAGCAGCTTACGCGAGAATTCACCCCTCCACTTT
TRBV4-1,TRBD2,TRBJ2-1,many,CASSEGLAGENEQFF,TGCGCCAGCAGCGAGGGACTAGCGGGAGAGAATGAGCAGTTCTTC
TRBV5-6,.,TRBJ2-7,.,CASSPLLQGTYEQYF,TGTGCCAGCAGCCCTTTGCTGCAGGGGACCTACGAGCAGTACTTC
TRBV20-1,.,TRBJ1-4,few,CSVRATNEKLFF,TGCAGTGTCAGAGCAACTAATGAAAAACTGTTTTTT
TRBV5-1,.,TRBJ1-3,few,CASSPTDSGNTIYF,TGCGCCAGCAGCCCAACAGACTCTGGAAACACCATATATTTT
TRBV4-2,TRBD2,TRBJ2-2,few,CASSRMSGGAVSGELFF,TGTGCCAGCAGCCGTATGAGCGGGGGGGCCGTCTCCGGGGAGCTGTTTTTT
TRBV28,.,TRBJ2-5,many,CASSPQVAQETQYF,TGTGCCAGCAGTCCCCAGGTAGCGCAAGAGACCCAGTACTTC
TRBV28,.,TRBJ2-5,few,CASSPRDRFQETQYF,TGTGCCAGCAGCCCCCGAGACAGGTTCCAAGAGACCCAGTACTTC
TRBV5-1,.,TRBJ2-5,many,CASSWADVQETQYF,TGCGCCAGCAGCTGGGCAGATGTTCAAGAGACCCAGTACTTC
TRBV7-9,.,TRBJ1-4,few,CASSFRPDNEKLFF,TGTGCCAGCAGCTTCAGGCCAGATAATGAAAAACTGTTTTTT
TRBV5-1,.,TRBJ1-2,few,CASSLAGRDGNGYTF,TGCGCCAGCAGCTTGGCCGGCAGGGATGGAAATGGCTACACCTTC
TRBV7-9,TRBD2,TRBJ2-1,.,CASSRGSPYNEQFF,TGTGCCAGCAGCCGCGGGAGCCCCTACAATGAGCAGTTCTTC
TRBV5-1,.,TRBJ2-1,.,CASSWAGEGGYEQFF,TGCGCCAGCAGCTGGGCAGGGGAAGGAGGCTATGAGCAGTTCTTC
TRBV4-2,.,TRBJ2-7,few,CASSHLHGGSYEQYF,TGTGCCAGCAGCCACCTTCACGGGGGCTCCTACGAGCAGTACTTC
TRBV4-1,TRBD2,TRBJ2-3,.,CASSQSTPGGASDTQYF,TGCGCCAGCAGCCAGTCGACACCCGGGGGGGCATCAGATACGCAGTATTTT
TRBV29-1,.,TRBJ2-7,few,CSAAKGHEQYF,TGCAGCGCCGCGAAGGGACACGAGCAGTACTTC